This TCR beta chain derives from a study of CD8 T cells in ankylosing spondylitis. This clonotype came up many times. As yet, its antigen is unknown. It was by quantitative 5'-RACE with molecular barcodes that TCR beta libraries were made. MiXCR, run by TCRdb on the 5' RACE reads, gives a single entry per CDR3 protein. The table has about 340,000 distinct CDR3 sequences, less than 9.5% seen once. The J segment lost 5 bases and the V segment lost 2 bases, leaving 1 base of the junction unmatched. The CDR3 has 14 residues. Germline CDR1 and CDR2: SGHDN and FVKESK. Findings and caveats of the study: The disease-linked clones had a CD8+ phenotype and low blood frequencies. As reported, disease-linked clones showed significant enrichment in matched ankylosing spondylitis synovial fluid. Blood from ankylosing spondylitis patients appeared to carry a characteristic roughly 8-variant TCR beta motif. Existing reports had already noted some motif variants in reactive arthritis synovial fluid and blood.

This chain links TRBV14 with TRBJ2-5; TRBD2 matches at 11 bases. Sequenced: blood, either unsorted or a sorted T cell fraction (not recorded which). This TCR derives from a male donor with ankylosing spondylitis. CDR3 nucleotide sequence: TGTGCCAGCAGCCAACCTAGCGGGAGGGAGACCCAGTACTTC. Translating it yields CASSQPSGRETQYF.